The next 2 T cell receptor beta chains were all read from a single sample in a study of blood T cell repertoires in COVID-19. Profiled with immunoSEQ multiplex PCR; TCRdb holds only in-frame clones, not every one. The table includes under 250,000 clones, more than 65% detected once. Specimen: peripheral blood. The receptors were sampled from a man in his fifties or sixties with active or convalescent COVID-19.

A few counts support this clone. The chain is built from TRBV6-2 or TRBV6-3 and TRBJ2-3; D is possibly TRBD2 (5 bases). Germline-derived CDR1 and CDR2 are MNHEY and SVGEGT. Between the trimmed V and J ends, which lost 2 bases and 5 bases, there was a span of 20 bases. The CDR3 totals 17 residues. CDR3 in DNA: TGTGCCAGCAGTTACGTTGGGTACCCGGACGGGGAAGATACGCAGTATTTT. Residues: CASSYVGYPDGEDTQYF.

This chain uses TRBV4-3 with TRBJ2-3; the D gene is possibly TRBD2 (5 bases). Germline values: CDR1 LGHNA, CDR2 YSLEER. V was pared by 0 bases and J by 2 bases, with 12 bases between. This CDR3 is 16 amino acids long. In DNA, the CDR3 is TGCGCCAGCAGCCAAGATTGGAGCGGACCCACAGATACGCAGTATTTT. Residues: CASSQDWSGPTDTQYF.